The sequence of this TCR beta chain was determined in a study of T cells after yellow fever vaccination. Looking at the study overall: In the case of low-cell-number fractions, SMART-Seq v4 Ultra Low Input was used for preparation.

Whole-study results and caveats: Peaking faster, on day 5 versus 15, the secondary response was nonetheless weaker. Booster sampling recovered most clones from primary vaccination (96% CD4, approximately 88% CD8).

The 5'RACE template-switching step produced TCR cDNA and added a universal primer site and UMIs. TCRdb processed the 5' RACE reads anew with MiXCR; each CDR3 protein has one entry. The sample lists 100,000 to 150,000 distinct CDR3 sequences, more than 6% seen once, with around 2.6% in the top ten. In regard to this clonotype: Its antigen is not known. It may be a read error: a sequence one base away is much more abundant.

The sequence was collected from a man aged 18-30 years who received the YFV17D yellow fever vaccine. The source was CD4+ T cells sorted from PBMCs, collected 10 days after the first yellow fever vaccination.

The CDR3 reads CASSLWARDNNEQFF. CDR3 in DNA: TGTGCCAGCAGCTTATGGGCGCGGGATAACAATGAGCAGTTCTTC. The rearrangement links TRBV7-3 to TRBJ2-1; D is perhaps TRBD2 (6 bases). The germline V and J ends were trimmed by 2 bases and 5 bases, with 13 bases remaining between them. The CDR3 has 15 amino acids. Germline CDR1 SGHTA, CDR2 FQGTGA.